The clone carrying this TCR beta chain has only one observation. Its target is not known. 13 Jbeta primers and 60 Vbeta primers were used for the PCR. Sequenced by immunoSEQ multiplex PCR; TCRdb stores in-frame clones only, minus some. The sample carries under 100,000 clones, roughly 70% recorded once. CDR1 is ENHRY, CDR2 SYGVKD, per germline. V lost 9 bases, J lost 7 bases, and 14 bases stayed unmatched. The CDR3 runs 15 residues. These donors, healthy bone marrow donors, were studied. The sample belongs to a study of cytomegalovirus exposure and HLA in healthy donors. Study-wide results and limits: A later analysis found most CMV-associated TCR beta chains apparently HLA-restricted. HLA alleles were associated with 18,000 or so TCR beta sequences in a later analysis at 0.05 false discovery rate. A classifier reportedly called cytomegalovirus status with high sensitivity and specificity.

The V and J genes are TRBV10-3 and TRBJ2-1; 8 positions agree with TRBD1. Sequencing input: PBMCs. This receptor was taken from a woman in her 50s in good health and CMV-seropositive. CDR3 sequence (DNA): TGTGCCATTAGCCGGGGACAGGAACAACAAAATGAGCAGTTCTTC. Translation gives CAISRGQEQQNEQFF.